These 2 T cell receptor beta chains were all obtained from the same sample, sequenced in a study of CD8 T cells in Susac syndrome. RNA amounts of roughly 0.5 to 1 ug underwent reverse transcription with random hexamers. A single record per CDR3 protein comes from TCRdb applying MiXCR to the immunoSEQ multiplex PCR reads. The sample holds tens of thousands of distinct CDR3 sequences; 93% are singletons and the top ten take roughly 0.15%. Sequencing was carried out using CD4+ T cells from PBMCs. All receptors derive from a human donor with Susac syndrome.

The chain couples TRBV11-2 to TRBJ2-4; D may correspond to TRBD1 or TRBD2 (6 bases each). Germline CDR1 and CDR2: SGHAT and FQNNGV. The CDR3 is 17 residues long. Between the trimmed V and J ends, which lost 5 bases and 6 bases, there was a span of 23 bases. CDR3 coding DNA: TGTGCCAGCAGCCGCCCGGCCCGGGGGCGTTGGTTAAACATTCAGTACTTC. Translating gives CASSRPARGRWLNIQYF.

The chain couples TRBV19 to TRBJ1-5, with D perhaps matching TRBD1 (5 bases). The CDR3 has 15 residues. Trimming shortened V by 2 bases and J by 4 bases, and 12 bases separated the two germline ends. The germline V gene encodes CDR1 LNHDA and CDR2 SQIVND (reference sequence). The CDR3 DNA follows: TGTGCCAGTAGTATACGGGGCGCAGGGAATCAGCCCCAGCATTTT. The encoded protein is CASSIRGAGNQPQHF.